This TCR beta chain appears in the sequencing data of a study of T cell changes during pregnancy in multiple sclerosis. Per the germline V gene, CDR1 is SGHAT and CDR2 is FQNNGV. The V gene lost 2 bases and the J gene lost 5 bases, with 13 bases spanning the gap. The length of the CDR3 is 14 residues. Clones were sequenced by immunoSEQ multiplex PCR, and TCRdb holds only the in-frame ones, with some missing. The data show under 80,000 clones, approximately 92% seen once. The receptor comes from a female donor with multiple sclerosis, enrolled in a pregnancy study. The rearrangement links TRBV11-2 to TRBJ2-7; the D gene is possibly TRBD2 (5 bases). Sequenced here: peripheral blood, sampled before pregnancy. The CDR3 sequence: CASSLRWEYHEQYF. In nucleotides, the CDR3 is TGTGCCAGCAGCTTACGGTGGGAGTACCACGAGCAGTACTTC.